This T cell receptor (beta chain) was sequenced for a study of monozygotic twins with inflammatory bowel disease. Study-level findings and limits: The sharing of clonotypes with others was lower in IBD patients than in healthy twins, especially with disease activity.

Looked up from germline, CDR1 is SQVTM and CDR2 is ANQGSEA. This CDR3 is built from 12 residues. TCRdb re-called the 5' RACE reads and shows each CDR3 protein once, DNA omitted. The specimen's table records some 400,000 distinct CDR3 sequences. A word on this clonotype: The target antigen is unknown.

The clonotype originates from a human donor with ulcerative colitis or Crohn's disease, or a healthy co-twin of an affected twin (not recorded which). The sequenced material came from blood. V is TRBV29-1 and J is TRBJ2-3. The CDR3 loop reads CSVFRGTDTQYF.